The table lists the clone carrying this T cell receptor (beta chain) with many counts. Its antigen remains unidentified. These data come from a study of early T cells in non-severe SARS-CoV-2 infection. Study information: Sequenced bulk RNA came from whole blood that was unsorted, and chains were unpaired.

Germline CDR1 reads MDHEN; CDR2 reads SYDVKM. CDR3 length equals 13 residues. Trimming pared 6 bases from V and 0 bases from J, leaving 6 bases between. Study-level results: Anti-spike CD8 responses were favored by VDJdb matching, which missed private and CD4 specificities.

Individual cDNA molecules were tagged with unique molecular identifiers, the study reported. MiXCR, applied by TCRdb to the 5' RACE reads, yields one record per CDR3 protein. The table shows tens of thousands of distinct CDR3 sequences, with about 7% occurring only once. Sequences were obtained from whole blood. This sequence originates from an adult who was a healthcare worker with PCR-confirmed SARS-CoV-2 infection or an uninfected control (not recorded which). V usage is TRBV28 and J usage is TRBJ2-1, with D unresolved. CDR3 sequence reads: CASRGYSYNEQFF. In nucleotides, the CDR3 is TGTGCCAGCAGGGGTTACTCCTACAATGAGCAGTTCTTC. The entire variable domain, with the rest obtained from reference TRBV28 and TRBJ2-1, is as follows: DVKVTQSSRYLVKRTGEKVFLECVQDMDHENMFWYRQDPGLGLRLIYFSYDVKMKEKGDIPEGYSVSREKKERFSLILESASTNQTSMYLCASRGYSYNEQFFGPGTRLTVL.